Presented here are 10 T cell receptor beta chains from one specimen sequenced in a study of shared clonotypes between healthy human individuals. Here immunoSEQ multiplex PCR was the method, and the copy in TCRdb shows in-frame clones only, minus some. The table records over a million clones, roughly 96% of them present only once. Sequenced: naive CD4+ T cells sorted from blood. Subset of the sample: CD45RA+ positively selected. The receptors originated from a man aged 30 to 39 in good health.

The genes are TRBV6-5 and TRBJ2-1; 8 positions match TRBD1. The CDR3 spans 15 residues. The trim removed 0 bases at V and 6 bases at J, leaving 4 bases unmatched. The germline gives CDR1 MNHEY, CDR2 SVGAGI. CDR3: CASSYSPQGANEQFF. Written as DNA, the CDR3 is TGTGCCAGCAGTTACTCTCCGCAGGGGGCCAATGAGCAGTTCTTC.

The gene calls are TRBV11-3 and TRBJ2-1; no firm D call. The ends were cut back, 1 base at V and 5 bases at J, with 9 bases in the middle. Per germline, CDR1 SGHNT and CDR2 YENEEA. The CDR3 loop spans 14 amino acids. In nucleotides, the CDR3 is TGTGCCAGCAGCTTAGGCGCTAGTGACAATGAGCAGTTCTTC. Amino acid sequence: CASSLGASDNEQFF.

This sequence joins TRBV6-1 and TRBJ2-1; D gene unclear. CDR1 and CDR2 (germline): MNHNS, SASEGT. The germline V and J ends were trimmed by 7 bases and 4 bases, with 14 bases remaining between them. The CDR3 extends over 14 amino acids. The CDR3 reads CASKSRVLYNEQFF. The CDR3 nucleotides are TGTGCCAGCAAGTCACGGGTTCTGTACAATGAGCAGTTCTTC.

The V call is TRBV18, the J call TRBJ2-3, with 7 bases aligning to TRBD2. V shed 2 bases and J 0 bases; nucleotides not matched to a gene: 8. The V gene's germline CDR1 is KGHSH and CDR2 LQKENI. The CDR3 sequence is 17 residues long. The CDR3 coding sequence is TGTGCCAGCTCACCAGGGGCTTCGCGGGGGAGCACAGATACGCAGTATTTT. Its protein product is CASSPGASRGSTDTQYF.

Concerning this clone itself: This specimen includes other DNA sequences encoding the same CDR3. The V and J genes are TRBV28 and TRBJ2-5; 9 bases are shared with TRBD2. The CDR3 spans 15 residues. Germline loops: CDR1 MDHEN, CDR2 SYDVKM. Trimming at V came to 2 bases and at J to 2 bases, leaving 3 bases not matched to a gene. CDR3 protein: CASSLAGGGQETQYF. DNA for the CDR3: TGTGCCAGCAGTTTAGCGGGAGGGGGACAAGAGACCCAGTACTTC. Filled out from reference TRBV28 and TRBJ2-5, the complete variable domain reads DVKVTQSSRYLVKRTGEKVFLECVQDMDHENMFWYRQDPGLGLRLIYFSYDVKMKEKGDIPEGYSVSREKKERFSLILESASTNQTSMYLCASSLAGGGQETQYFGPGTRLLVL.

V usage is TRBV5-1 and J usage is TRBJ2-7; 8 bases are a match to TRBD1. CDR1 and CDR2 from the germline V gene are SGHRS and YFSETQ. This CDR3 spans 16 amino acids. Losses at the gene ends were 0 bases for V and 1 base for J; bases not matched to a gene: 6. In DNA form, the CDR3 reads TGCGCCAGCAGCTTGGGGGCCGGGACAGGATCCTACGAGCAGTACTTC. This sequence encodes CASSLGAGTGSYEQYF.

The rearrangement uses TRBV19 and TRBJ2-3; D might be TRBD1 or TRBD2, each matching 5 bases. Per germline, CDR1 LNHDA and CDR2 SQIVND (reference sequence). With 7 bases removed from V and 4 bases from J, the gap between germline ends came to 21 bases. CDR3 length equals 16 residues. The CDR3 coding sequence is TGTGCCAGTAACTCCACTGGGGGATGGGTTGCAGATACGCAGTATTTT. Translated: CASNSTGGWVADTQYF.

On this clone: Other DNA sequences of this sample code for an identical CDR3. The chain recombines TRBV7-2 with TRBJ2-3; TRBD1 matches at 7 bases. The CDR3 is 15 residues long. Germline assignment: CDR1 SGHTA and CDR2 FQGNSA. Trimming removed 3 bases from V and 0 bases from J; junction bases left unmatched: 3. The CDR3 loop is CASSLGQSSTDTQYF. CDR3 sequence (DNA): TGTGCCAGCAGCTTGGGACAGAGTAGCACAGATACGCAGTATTTT.

On this clone: An end of the junction differs from the germline gene, which may be a read error. The V call is TRBV28, the J call TRBJ2-5; D ambiguous. Looked up from germline, CDR1 is MDHEN and CDR2 is SYDVKM. The length of the CDR3 is 16 residues. The CDR3, as DNA: TGTGCCAGCAGCTTATCCCCTCAACTGGTGGTAGAGACCCAGTACTTC. Residues: CASSLSPQLVVETQYF.

The chain employs TRBV6-1 and TRBJ2-7; D is uncertain. The CDR3 is 16 residues long. The V gene lost 0 bases and the J gene lost 2 bases, with 14 bases spanning the gap. The germline V gene has CDR1 MNHNS and CDR2 SASEGT. DNA for the CDR3: TGTGCCAGCAGTGAAGCGGCGGCGGCTACCACCTACGAGCAGTACTTC. This codes for CASSEAAAATTYEQYF.